The clone carrying this T cell receptor beta chain was counted at least ten times. This record belongs to a study of blood T cell repertoires in COVID-19. Study-wide background: The study drew acute and convalescent COVID-19 samples from the United States, Italy and Spain. The analysed material was cDNA or gDNA that came from T cells, B-cell-depleted T cells, or PBMCs.

Original processing methods: How many nucleated cells were present was estimated from reference gene primer amplification. The table came from immunoSEQ multiplex PCR; TCRdb's copy has only in-frame clones and leaves some out. The DNA was the basis for D and trimming; V, J and clone size are from that table. The repertoire holds nearly 80,000 clones, 65% to 85% seen once, with about 5.8% in the top ten. The V segment lost 2 bases and the J segment 4 bases; nucleotides outside the gene matches: 5. The CDR3 extends over 15 amino acids. Per the germline V gene, CDR1 is LNHDA and CDR2 is SQIVND (reference sequence).

The sample was peripheral blood. This sequence was found in a man aged 60 to 75 with active or convalescent COVID-19. The chain recombines TRBV19 with TRBJ2-1; 7 positions match TRBD1. CDR3 bases: TGTGCCAGTAGTATACAGGACAGGCAATACAATGAGCAGTTCTTC. This sequence encodes CASSIQDRQYNEQFF.